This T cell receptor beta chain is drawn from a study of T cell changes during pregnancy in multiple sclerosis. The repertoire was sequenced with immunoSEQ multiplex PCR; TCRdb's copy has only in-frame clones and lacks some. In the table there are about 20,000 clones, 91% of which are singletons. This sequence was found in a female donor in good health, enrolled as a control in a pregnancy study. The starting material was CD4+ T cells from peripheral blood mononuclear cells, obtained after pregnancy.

CDR3 bases: TGTGCCAGCAGTCCCACTCCCACGTACAATGAGCAGTTCTTC. Translated, it gives CASSPTPTYNEQFF. The V and J genes are TRBV27 and TRBJ2-1; D is unclear. This CDR3 is 14 amino acids long. Germline CDR1 is MNHEY and CDR2 is SMNVEV (reference sequence). The V and J ends lost 5 bases and 4 bases respectively, with 12 bases between them.